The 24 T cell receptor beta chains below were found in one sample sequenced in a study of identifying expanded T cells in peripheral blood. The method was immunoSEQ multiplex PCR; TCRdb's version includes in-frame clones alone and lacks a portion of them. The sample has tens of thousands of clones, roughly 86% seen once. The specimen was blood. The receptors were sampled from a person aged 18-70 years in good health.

The CDR3 coding sequence is TGTGCCAGCAGTTTTACTAGCGGGGCAGGTGACGAGCAGTACTTC. Protein product: CASSFTSGAGDEQYF. The genes are TRBV6-1 and TRBJ2-7, with TRBD2 matching over 10 bases. Trimming at V came to 5 bases and at J to 5 bases, leaving 9 bases not matched to a gene. The germline V gene has CDR1 MNHNS and CDR2 SASEGT. CDR3 length equals 15 residues.

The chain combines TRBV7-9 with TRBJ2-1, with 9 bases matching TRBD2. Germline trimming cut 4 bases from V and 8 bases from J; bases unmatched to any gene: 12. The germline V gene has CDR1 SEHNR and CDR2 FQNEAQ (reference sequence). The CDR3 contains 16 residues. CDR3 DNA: TGTGCCAGCAGCTCCCCGCTGACTAGCGGTGTGGATGAGCAGTTCTTC. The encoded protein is CASSSPLTSGVDEQFF.

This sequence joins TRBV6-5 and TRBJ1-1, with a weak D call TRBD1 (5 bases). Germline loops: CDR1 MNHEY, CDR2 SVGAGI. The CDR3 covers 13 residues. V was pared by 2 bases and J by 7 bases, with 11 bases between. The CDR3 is CASSYRRDGEAFF. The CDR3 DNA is TGTGCCAGCAGTTACCGCAGGGATGGTGAAGCTTTCTTT.

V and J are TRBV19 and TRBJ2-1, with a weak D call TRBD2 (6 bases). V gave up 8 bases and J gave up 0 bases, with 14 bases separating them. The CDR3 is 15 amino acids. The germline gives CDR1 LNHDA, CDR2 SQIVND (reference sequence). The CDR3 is CASLEGRSSYNEQFF. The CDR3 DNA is TGTGCCAGTCTGGAGGGGCGGAGCTCCTACAATGAGCAGTTCTTC.

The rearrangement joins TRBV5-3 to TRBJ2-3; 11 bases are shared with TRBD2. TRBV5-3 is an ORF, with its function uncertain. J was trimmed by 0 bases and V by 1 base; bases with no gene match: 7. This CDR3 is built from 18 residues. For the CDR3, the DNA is TGTGCCAGAAGCTTGAGACTAGCGGGGAGTGCTAGCACAGATACGCAGTATTTT. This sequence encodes CARSLRLAGSASTDTQYF.

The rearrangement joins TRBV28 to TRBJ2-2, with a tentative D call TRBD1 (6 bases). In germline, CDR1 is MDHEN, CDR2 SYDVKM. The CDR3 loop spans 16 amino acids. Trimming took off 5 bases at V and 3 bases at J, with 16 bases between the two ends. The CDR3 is CASSVSAGTYTGELFF. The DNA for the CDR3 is TGTGCCAGCAGTGTATCAGCCGGGACATACACCGGGGAGCTGTTTTTT.

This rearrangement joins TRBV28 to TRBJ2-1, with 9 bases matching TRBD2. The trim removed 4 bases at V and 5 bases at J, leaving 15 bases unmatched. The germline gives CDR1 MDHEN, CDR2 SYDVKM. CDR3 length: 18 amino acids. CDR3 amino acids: CASSYPRPGTSIHNEQFF. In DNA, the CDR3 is TGTGCCAGCAGTTACCCCCGGCCCGGGACTAGCATCCACAATGAGCAGTTCTTC.

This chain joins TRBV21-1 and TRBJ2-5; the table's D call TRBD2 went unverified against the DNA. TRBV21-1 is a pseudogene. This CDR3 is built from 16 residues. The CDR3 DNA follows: TGTGCCAGCAGCAAAATCCATGGCGGGAAGTCCAAGACCCAGTACTTC. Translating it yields CASSKIHGGKSKTQYF.

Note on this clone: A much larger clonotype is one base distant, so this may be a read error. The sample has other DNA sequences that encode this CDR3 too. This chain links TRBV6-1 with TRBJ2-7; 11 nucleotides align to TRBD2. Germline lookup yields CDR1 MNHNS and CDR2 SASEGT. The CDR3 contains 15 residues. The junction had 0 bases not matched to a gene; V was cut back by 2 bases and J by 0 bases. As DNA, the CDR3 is TGTGCCAGCAGTGAACTAGCGGGAGGCTCCTACGAGCAGTACTTC. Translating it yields CASSELAGGSYEQYF.

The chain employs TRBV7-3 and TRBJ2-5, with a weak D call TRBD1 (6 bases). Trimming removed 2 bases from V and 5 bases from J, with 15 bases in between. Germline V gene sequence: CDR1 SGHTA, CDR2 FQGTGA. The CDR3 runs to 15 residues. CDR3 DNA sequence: TGTGCCAGCAGCTTAGGTTGGGGGCTCGGGGAGACCCAGTACTTC. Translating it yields CASSLGWGLGETQYF.

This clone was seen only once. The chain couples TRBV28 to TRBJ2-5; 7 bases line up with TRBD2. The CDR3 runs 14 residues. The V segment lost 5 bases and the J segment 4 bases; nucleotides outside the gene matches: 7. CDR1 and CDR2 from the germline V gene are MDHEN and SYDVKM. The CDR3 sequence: CASSDAGDRETQYF. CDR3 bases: TGTGCCAGCAGTGATGCGGGGGATCGAGAGACCCAGTACTTC.

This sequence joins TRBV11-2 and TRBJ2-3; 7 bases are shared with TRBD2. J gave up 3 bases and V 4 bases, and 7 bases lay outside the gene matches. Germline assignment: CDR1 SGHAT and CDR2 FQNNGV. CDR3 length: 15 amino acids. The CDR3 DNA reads TGTGCCAGCAGCTCGGGGGGAGGTCATACAGATACGCAGTATTTT. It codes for CASSSGGGHTDTQYF.

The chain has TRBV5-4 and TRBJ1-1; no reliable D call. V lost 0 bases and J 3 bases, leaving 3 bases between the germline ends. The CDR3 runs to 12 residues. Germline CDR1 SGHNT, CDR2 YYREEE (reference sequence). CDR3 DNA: TGTGCCAGCAGCTTGGGGGACACTGAAGCTTTCTTT. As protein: CASSLGDTEAFF.

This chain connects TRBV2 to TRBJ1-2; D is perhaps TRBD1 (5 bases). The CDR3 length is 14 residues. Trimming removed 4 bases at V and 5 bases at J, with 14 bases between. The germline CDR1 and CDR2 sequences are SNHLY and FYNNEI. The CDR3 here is CASSAFRGEYGYTF. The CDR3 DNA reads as TGTGCCAGCAGTGCCTTTCGGGGGGAATATGGCTACACCTTC.

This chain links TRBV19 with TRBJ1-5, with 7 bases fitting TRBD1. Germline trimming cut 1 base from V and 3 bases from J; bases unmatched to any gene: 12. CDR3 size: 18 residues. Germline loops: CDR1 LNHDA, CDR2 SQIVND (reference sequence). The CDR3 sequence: CASSIVLPGDSFNQPQHF. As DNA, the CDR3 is TGTGCCAGTAGTATAGTACTCCCCGGGGACAGCTTCAATCAGCCCCAGCATTTT.

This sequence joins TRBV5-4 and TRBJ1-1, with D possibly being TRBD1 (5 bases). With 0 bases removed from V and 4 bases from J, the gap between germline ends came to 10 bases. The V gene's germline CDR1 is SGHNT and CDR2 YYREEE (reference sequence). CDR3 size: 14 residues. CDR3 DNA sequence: TGTGCCAGCAGCTTGGACAGGTTTTTCACTGAAGCTTTCTTT. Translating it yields CASSLDRFFTEAFF.

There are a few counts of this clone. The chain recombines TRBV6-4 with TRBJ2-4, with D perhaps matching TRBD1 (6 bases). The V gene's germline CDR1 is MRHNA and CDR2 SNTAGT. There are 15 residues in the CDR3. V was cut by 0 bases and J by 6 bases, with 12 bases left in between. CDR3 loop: CASSDSAGESNIQYF. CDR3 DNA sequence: TGTGCCAGCAGTGACTCAGCAGGGGAGTCAAACATTCAGTACTTC.

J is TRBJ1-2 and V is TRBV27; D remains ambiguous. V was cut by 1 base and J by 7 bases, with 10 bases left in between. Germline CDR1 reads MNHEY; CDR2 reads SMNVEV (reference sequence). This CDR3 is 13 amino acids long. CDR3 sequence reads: CASSLFGGLGYTF. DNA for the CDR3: TGTGCCAGCAGTTTATTCGGAGGGCTTGGCTACACCTTC.

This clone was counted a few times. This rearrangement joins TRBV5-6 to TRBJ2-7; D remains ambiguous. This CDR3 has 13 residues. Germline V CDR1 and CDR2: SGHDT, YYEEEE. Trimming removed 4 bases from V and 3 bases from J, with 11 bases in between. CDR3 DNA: TGTGCCAGCAGCCCCCAGATGAGCTACGAGCAGTACTTC. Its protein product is CASSPQMSYEQYF.

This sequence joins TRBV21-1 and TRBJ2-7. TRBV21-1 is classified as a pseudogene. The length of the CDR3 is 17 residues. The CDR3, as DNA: TGTGCCAGCAGCAAAGGTGAGCACAGACTTACCTACTACGAGCAGTACTTC. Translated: CASSKGEHRLTYYEQYF.

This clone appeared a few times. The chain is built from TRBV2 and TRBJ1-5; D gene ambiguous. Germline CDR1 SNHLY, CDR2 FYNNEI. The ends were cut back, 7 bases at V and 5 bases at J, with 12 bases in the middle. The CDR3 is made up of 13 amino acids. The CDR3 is CASNRFQDQPQHF. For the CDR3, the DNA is TGTGCCAGCAACCGGTTCCAGGATCAGCCCCAGCATTTT.

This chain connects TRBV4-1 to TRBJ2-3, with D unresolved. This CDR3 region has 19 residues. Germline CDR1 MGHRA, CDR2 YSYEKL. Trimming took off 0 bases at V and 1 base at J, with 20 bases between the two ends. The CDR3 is CASSQDYPRTVLGTDTQYF. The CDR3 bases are TGCGCCAGCAGCCAAGATTACCCCCGCACAGTTCTGGGCACAGATACGCAGTATTTT.

The CDR3, as DNA: TGTGCCAGCAGTTTACGTTCCGACGGGCACTCCTACGAGCAGTACTTC. This gives the protein CASSLRSDGHSYEQYF. The rearrangement joins TRBV28 to TRBJ2-7; D is undetermined. This CDR3 spans 16 amino acids. V was clipped by 2 bases and J by 0 bases, with 14 bases between them. Germline CDR1 and CDR2: MDHEN and SYDVKM.

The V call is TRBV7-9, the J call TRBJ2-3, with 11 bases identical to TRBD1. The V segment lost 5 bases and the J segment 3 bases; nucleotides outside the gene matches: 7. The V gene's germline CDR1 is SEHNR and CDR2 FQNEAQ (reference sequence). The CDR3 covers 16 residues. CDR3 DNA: TGTGCCAGCAGCGTCGGACAGGGGGCCAGGACAGATACGCAGTATTTT. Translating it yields CASSVGQGARTDTQYF.